Sequencing of this T cell receptor beta chain was carried out in a study of cytomegalovirus exposure and HLA in healthy donors. Notes on this clone: Antigen unknown.

The CDR3 is made up of 13 amino acids. With 1 base clipped from V and 15 bases from J, the junction kept 8 bases outside the gene matches. Germline CDR1 reads MGHDK; CDR2 reads SYGVNS. 60 Vbeta and 13 Jbeta primers were used in PCR. TCRdb keeps only in-frame clones here, not all; method: immunoSEQ multiplex PCR. Its listing shows approximately 140,000 clones. The study's findings and limits: In a later analysis, V- and J-gene trimming of beta chains associated with a DCLRE1C missense variant, replicated independently. Reports described diagnosis of cytomegalovirus status by the classifier as highly specific and sensitive.

The receptor's source is a woman aged 45-59 years in good health and CMV-seronegative. The chain recombines TRBV25-1 with TRBJ1-4, with 7 bases that match TRBD1. The sequencing sample was made of PBMCs. CDR3 protein: CASSESATGKLFF. The DNA for the CDR3 is TGTGCCAGCAGTGAATCCGCGACAGGGAAGTTGTTTTTT.